This TCR beta chain emerged from a study of cytomegalovirus exposure and HLA in healthy donors. Study summary: Of around 400 genotyped donors, roughly 81% grouped in the Caucasian-associated ancestry cluster.

Comments on this clone: As yet, its antigen is unknown.

Researchers ran the PCR with 60 Vbeta and 13 Jbeta primers. Original processing methods: About 12 million of the approximately 80 million unique TCR beta chains counted in a later analysis were shared. Here immunoSEQ multiplex PCR was the method, and the copy in TCRdb shows in-frame clones only, minus some. The V and J calls and clone size were taken over from that table, and D and trimming were inferred from the DNA. The top ten clones hold more than 0.6% of a sample with 200,000 to 250,000 clones, approximately 88% of them seen once. The V and J ends lost 7 bases and 9 bases respectively, with 13 bases between them. Germline V gene lookup returns CDR1 MNHNS and CDR2 SASEGT. CDR3 length: 12 residues. Findings and caveats of the study: In a later analysis, a missense DCLRE1C variant was linked to TCR beta V- and J-gene trimming. Later work found most CMV-associated TCR beta chains apparently HLA-restricted.

The specimen sequenced was PBMCs. This sequence was found in a boy aged 2 to 9 in good health and CMV-seronegative. V gene TRBV6-1 combines with J gene TRBJ2-1; the D is unclear. CDR3 region: CASTPPISEQFF. CDR3 DNA sequence: TGTGCCAGCACTCCCCCAATCAGTGAGCAGTTCTTC.